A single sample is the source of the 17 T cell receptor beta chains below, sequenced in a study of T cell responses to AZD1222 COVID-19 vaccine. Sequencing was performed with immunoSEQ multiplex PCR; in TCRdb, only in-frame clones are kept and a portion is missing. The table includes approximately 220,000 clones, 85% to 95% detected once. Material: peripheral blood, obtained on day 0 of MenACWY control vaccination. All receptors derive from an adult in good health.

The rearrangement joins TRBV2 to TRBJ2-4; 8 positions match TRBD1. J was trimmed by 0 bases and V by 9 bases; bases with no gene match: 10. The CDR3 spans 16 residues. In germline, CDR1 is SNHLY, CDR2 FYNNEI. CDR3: CASQTGAGLAKNIQYF. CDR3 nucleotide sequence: TGTGCCAGTCAGACAGGGGCTGGGCTAGCCAAAAACATTCAGTACTTC. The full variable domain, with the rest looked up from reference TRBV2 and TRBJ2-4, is EPEVTQTPSHQVTQMGQEVILRCVPISNHLYFYWYRQILGQKVEFLVSFYNNEISEKSEIFDDQFSVERPDGSNFTLKIRSTKLEDSAMYFCASQTGAGLAKNIQYFGAGTRLSVL.

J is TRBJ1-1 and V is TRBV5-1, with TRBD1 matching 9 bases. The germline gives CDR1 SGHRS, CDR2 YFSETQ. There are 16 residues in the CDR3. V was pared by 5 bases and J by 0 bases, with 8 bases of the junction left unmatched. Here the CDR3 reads CASSITGGRMNTEAFF. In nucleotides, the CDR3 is TGCGCCAGCAGTATTACAGGGGGCCGAATGAACACTGAAGCTTTCTTT.

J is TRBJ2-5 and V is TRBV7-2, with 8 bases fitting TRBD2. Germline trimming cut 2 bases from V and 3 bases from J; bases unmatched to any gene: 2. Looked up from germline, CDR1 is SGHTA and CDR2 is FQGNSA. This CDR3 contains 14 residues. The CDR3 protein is CASSLSAGEETQYF. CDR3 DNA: TGTGCCAGCAGCTTATCAGCGGGGGAAGAGACCCAGTACTTC.

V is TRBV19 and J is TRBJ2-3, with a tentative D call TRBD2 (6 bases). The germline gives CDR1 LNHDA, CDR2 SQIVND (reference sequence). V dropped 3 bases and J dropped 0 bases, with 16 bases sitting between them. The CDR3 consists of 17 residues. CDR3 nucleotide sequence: TGTGCCAGTAGTATTGAGGTGCGGGGCTTTAGCACAGATACGCAGTATTTT. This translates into CASSIEVRGFSTDTQYF.

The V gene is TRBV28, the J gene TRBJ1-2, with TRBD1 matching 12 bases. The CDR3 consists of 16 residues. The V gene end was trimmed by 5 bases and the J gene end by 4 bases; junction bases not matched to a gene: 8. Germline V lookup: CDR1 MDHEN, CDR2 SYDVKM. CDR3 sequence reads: CASSLGTGGFLYGYTF. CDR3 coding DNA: TGTGCCAGCAGTCTAGGGACAGGGGGCTTCCTCTATGGCTACACCTTC.

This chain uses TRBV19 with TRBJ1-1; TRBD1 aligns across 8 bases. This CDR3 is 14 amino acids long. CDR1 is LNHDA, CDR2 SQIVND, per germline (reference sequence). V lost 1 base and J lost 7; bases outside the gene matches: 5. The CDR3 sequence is CASSIGQGIGEAFF. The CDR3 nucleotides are TGTGCCAGTAGTATAGGACAGGGGATTGGTGAAGCTTTCTTT.

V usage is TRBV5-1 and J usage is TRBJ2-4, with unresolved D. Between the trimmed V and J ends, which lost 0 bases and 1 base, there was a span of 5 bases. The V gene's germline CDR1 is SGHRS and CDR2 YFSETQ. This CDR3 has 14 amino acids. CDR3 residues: CASSLDGAKNIQYF. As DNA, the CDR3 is TGCGCCAGCAGCTTGGACGGTGCCAAAAACATTCAGTACTTC.

CDR3 bases: TGTGCCAGTAGTATAGAGGGGCAGGATCGACTGTTTTTT. Its translation is CASSIEGQDRLFF. This rearrangement joins TRBV19 to TRBJ1-4; tentatively, D is TRBD1 (5 bases). This CDR3 region has 13 residues. Trimming stripped 0 bases from V and 13 bases from J, with 12 bases between. The germline V gene has CDR1 LNHDA and CDR2 SQIVND (reference sequence). Supplemented by reference TRBV19 and TRBJ1-4, the full variable domain reads DGGITQSPKYLFRKEGQNVTLSCEQNLNHDAMYWYRQDPGQGLRLIYYSQIVNDFQKGDIAEGYSVSREKKESFPLTVTSAQKNPTAFYLCASSIEGQDRLFFGSGTQLSVL.

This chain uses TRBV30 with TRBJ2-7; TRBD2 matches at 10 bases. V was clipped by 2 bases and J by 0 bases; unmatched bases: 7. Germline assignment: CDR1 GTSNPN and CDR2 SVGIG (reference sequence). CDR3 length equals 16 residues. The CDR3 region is CAWSRLAGAPSYEQYF. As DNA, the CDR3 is TGTGCCTGGAGTCGGCTAGCGGGGGCGCCCTCCTACGAGCAGTACTTC.

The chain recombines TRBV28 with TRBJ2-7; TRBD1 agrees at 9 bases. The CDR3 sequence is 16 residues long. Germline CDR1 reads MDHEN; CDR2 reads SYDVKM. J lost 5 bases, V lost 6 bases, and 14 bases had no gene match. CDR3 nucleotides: TGTGCCAGCAGCCCCGAGCACCGTACAGGGGGCGACGAGCAGTACTTC. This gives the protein CASSPEHRTGGDEQYF. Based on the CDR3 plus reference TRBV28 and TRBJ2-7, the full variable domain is DVKVTQSSRYLVKRTGEKVFLECVQDMDHENMFWYRQDPGLGLRLIYFSYDVKMKEKGDIPEGYSVSREKKERFSLILESASTNQTSMYLCASSPEHRTGGDEQYFGPGTRLTVT.

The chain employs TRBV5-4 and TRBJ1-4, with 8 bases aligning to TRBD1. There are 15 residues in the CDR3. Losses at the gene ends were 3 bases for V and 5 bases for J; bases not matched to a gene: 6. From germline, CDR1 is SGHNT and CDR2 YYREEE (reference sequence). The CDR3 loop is CASSWGQEENEKLFF. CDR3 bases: TGTGCCAGCAGCTGGGGACAGGAAGAAAATGAAAAACTGTTTTTT.

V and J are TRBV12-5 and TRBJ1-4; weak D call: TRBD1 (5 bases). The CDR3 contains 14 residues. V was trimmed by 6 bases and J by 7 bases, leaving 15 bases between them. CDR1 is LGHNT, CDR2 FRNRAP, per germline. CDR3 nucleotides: TGTGCTAGTGGACCCGGGACTGTGGGTGAAAAACTGTTTTTT. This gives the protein CASGPGTVGEKLFF.

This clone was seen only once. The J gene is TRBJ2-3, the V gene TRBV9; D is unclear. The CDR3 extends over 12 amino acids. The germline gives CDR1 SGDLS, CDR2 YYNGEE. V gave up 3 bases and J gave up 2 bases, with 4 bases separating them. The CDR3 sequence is CASSGDTDTQYF. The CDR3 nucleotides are TGTGCCAGCAGCGGGGACACAGATACGCAGTATTTT.

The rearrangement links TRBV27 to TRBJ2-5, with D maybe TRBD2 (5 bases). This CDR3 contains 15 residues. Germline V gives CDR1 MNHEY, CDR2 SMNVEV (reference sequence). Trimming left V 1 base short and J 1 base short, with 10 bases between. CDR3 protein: CASSLFESGQETQYF. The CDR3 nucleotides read TGTGCCAGCAGTTTATTCGAGAGCGGCCAAGAGACCCAGTACTTC.

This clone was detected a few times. Here the CDR3 reads CASSYSRQGARGASYNEQFF. CDR3 nucleotides: TGTGCCAGCAGTTACTCTCGACAGGGGGCTAGAGGAGCATCCTACAATGAGCAGTTCTTC. This chain joins TRBV6-2 or TRBV6-3 and TRBJ2-1; 10 bases match TRBD1. From germline, CDR1 is MNHEY and CDR2 SVGEGT. The length of the CDR3 is 20 residues. J lost 1 base, V lost 0 bases, and 12 bases had no gene match.

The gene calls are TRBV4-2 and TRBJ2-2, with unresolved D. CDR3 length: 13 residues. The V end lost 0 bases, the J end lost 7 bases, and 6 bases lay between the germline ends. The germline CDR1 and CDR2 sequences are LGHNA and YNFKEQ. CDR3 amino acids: CASSQESVGELFF. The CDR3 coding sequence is TGTGCCAGCAGCCAAGAGTCTGTCGGGGAGCTGTTTTTT.

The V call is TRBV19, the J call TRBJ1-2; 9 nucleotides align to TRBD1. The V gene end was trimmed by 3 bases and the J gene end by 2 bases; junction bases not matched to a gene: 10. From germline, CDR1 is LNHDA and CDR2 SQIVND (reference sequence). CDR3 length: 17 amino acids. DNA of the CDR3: TGTGCCAGTAGTATGAAAACCGGGACAGGGTTGAACTATGGCTACACCTTC. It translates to CASSMKTGTGLNYGYTF.